This T cell receptor beta chain originates from a study of cytomegalovirus exposure and HLA in healthy donors. Produced via immunoSEQ multiplex PCR; TCRdb's table is partial and in-frame only. The data show some 240,000 clones, around 90% seen once. In its sample, this clone was seen once. The CDR3 sequence is 14 residues long. Trimming pared 3 bases from V and 1 base from J, leaving 9 bases between. Germline V gene lookup returns CDR1 SGHTA and CDR2 FQGTGA. Sequenced material: PBMCs. This TCR was sampled from a woman under 30 in good health and CMV-seropositive. The chain joins TRBV7-3 to TRBJ1-1; D gene unclear. The CDR3: CASSFPRPNTEAFF. CDR3 bases: TGTGCCAGCAGCTTCCCTAGACCGAACACTGAAGCTTTCTTT.